This entry describes one T cell receptor beta chain. Its target is not known. This sample was included in a study of cytomegalovirus exposure and HLA in healthy donors. 60 Vbeta and 13 Jbeta primers were used in PCR. Only in-frame clones appear in the TCRdb table, and some are missing; sequencing was by immunoSEQ multiplex PCR. The table lists some 140,000 clones, approximately 70% of them singletons. The CDR3 is made up of 13 amino acids. From germline, CDR1 is SGHRS and CDR2 YFSETQ. Trimming stripped 4 bases from V and 1 base from J, with 6 bases between. General study results and limits: Most subjects had HLA-A and HLA-B alleles reportedly predicted accurately by TCR beta sequences. TCR beta V segments were, for the most part, productive about 87% or about 30% of the time in an earlier analysis. The study found most TCR sequences rare, yet found some public TCRs in many donors. Fewer than 200 TCR beta chains were listed as cytomegalovirus-associated.

The rearrangement links TRBV5-1 to TRBJ1-3; no definite D call. Sequenced input: PBMCs. The TCR was taken from a human donor in good health. The CDR3 is CASSRDSGNTIYF. CDR3 sequence (DNA): TGCGCCAGCAGCCGGGATTCTGGAAACACCATATATTTT.